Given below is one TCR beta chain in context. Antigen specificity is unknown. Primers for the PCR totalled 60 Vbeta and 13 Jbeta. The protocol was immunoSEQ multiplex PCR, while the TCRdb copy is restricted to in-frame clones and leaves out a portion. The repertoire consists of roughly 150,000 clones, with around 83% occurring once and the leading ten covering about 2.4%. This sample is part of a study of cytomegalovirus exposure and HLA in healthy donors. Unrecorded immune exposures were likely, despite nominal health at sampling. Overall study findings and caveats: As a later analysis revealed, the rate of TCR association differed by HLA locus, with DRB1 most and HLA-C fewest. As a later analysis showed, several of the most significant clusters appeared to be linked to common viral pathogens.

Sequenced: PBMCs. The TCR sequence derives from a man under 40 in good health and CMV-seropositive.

DNA for the CDR3: TGTGCCAGCAGCACGCCAGGGGGTTCCAATCAGCCCCAGCATTTT. This gives the protein CASSTPGGSNQPQHF. This sequence joins TRBV5-4 and TRBJ1-5, with 7 nucleotides matching TRBD1. This CDR3 is built from 15 residues. Trimming removed 4 bases from V and 3 bases from J; junction bases left unmatched: 7. Per the germline V gene, CDR1 is SGHNT and CDR2 is YYREEE (reference sequence).